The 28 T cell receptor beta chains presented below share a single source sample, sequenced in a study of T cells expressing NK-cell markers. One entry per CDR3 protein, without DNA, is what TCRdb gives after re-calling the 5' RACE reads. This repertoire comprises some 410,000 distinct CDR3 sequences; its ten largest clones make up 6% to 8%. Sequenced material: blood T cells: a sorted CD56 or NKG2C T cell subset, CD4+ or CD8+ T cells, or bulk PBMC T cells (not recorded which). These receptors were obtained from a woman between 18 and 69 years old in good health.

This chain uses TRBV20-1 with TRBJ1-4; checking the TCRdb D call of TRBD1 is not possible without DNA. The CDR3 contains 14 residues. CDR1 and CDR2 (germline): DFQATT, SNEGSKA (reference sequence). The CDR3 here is CSARVRVGGEKLFF.

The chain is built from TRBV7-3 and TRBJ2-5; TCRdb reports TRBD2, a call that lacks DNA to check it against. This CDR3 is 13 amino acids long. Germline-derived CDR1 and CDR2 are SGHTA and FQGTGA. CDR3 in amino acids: CASSLVATETQYF. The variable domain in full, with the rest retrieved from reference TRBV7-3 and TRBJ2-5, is GAGVSQTPSNKVTEKGKYVELRCDPISGHTALYWYRQSLGQGPEFLIYFQGTGAADDSGLPNDRFFAVRPEGSVSTLKIQRTERGDSAVYLCASSLVATETQYFGPGTRLLVL.

CDR3 protein: CASSTSGSSYNEQFF. The chain couples TRBV7-2 to TRBJ2-1. The germline V gene encodes CDR1 SGHTA and CDR2 FQGNSA. The CDR3 sequence is 15 residues long.

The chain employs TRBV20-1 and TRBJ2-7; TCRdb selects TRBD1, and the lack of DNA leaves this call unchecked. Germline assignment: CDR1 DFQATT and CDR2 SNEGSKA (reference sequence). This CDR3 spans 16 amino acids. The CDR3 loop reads CSARDWGTREDYEQYF.

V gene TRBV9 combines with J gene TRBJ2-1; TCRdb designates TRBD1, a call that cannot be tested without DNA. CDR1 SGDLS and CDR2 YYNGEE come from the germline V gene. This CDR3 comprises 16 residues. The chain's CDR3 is CASSVVPKIGGNEQFF.

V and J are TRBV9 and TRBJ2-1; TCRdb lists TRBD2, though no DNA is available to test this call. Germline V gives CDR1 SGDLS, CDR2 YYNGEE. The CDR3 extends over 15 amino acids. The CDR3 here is CASSVGTSGGNEQFF.

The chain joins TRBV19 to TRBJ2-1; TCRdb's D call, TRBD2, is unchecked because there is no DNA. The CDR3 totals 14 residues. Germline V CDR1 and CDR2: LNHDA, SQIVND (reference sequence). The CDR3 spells CASSMRADYNEQFF.

The CDR3 region is CSYPRNTEAFF. The gene calls are TRBV20-1 and TRBJ1-1. The V gene's germline CDR1 is DFQATT and CDR2 SNEGSKA (reference sequence). This CDR3 region has 11 residues.

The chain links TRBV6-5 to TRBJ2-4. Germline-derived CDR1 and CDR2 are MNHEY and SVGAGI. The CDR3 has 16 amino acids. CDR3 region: CASSYSGRGSADIQYF.

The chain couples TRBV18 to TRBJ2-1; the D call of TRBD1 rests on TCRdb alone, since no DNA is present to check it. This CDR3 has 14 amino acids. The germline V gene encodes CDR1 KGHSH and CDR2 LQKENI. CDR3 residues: CASFRGQGANEQFF.

The CDR3 spells CASSEKQGQGNQETQYF. The rearrangement uses TRBV25-1 and TRBJ2-5; TCRdb outputs TRBD1, but without DNA this stays unchecked. The germline V gene encodes CDR1 MGHDK and CDR2 SYGVNS. The CDR3 length is 17 residues. The entire variable domain, with the rest obtained from reference TRBV25-1 and TRBJ2-5, is as follows: EADIYQTPRYLVIGTGKKITLECSQTMGHDKMYWYQQDPGMELHLIHYSYGVNSTEKGDLSSESTVSRIRTEHFPLTLESARPSHTSQYLCASSEKQGQGNQETQYFGPGTRLLVL.

The CDR3 loop is CASSLPGQGRTDTQYF. The chain links TRBV18 to TRBJ2-3; lacking DNA, the TRBD1 call made by TCRdb goes unchecked. The germline CDR1 and CDR2 sequences are KGHSH and LQKENI. The CDR3 covers 16 residues. Supplemented by reference TRBV18 and TRBJ2-3, the full variable domain reads NAGVMQNPRHLVRRRGQEARLRCSPMKGHSHVYWYRQLPEEGLKFMVYLQKENIIDESGMPKERFSAEFPKEGPSILRIQQVVRGDSAAYFCASSLPGQGRTDTQYFGPGTRLTVL.

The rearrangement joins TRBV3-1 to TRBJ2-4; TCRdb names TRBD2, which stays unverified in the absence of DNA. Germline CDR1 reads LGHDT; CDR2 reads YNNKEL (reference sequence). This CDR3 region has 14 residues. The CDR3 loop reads CASRGLAGVFIQYF.

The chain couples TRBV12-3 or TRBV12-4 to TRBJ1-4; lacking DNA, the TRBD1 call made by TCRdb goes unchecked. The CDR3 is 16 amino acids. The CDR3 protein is CASSSEGRQGALELFF.

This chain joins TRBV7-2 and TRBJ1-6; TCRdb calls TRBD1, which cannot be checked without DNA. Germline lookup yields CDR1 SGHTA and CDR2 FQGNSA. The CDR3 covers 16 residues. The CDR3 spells CASSLAQDTRNSPLHF.

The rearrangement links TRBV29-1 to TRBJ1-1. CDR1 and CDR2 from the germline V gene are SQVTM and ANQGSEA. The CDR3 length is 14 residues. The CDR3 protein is CSVEDHSVNTEAFF.

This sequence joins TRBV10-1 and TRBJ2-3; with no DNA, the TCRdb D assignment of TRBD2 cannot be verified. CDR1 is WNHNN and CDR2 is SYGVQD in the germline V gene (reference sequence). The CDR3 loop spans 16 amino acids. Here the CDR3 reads CASSLRGAGTTDTQYF.

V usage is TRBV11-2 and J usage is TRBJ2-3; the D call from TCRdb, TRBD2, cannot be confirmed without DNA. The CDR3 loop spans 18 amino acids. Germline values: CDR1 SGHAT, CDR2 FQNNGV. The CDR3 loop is CASSLGALAGAWADTQYF.

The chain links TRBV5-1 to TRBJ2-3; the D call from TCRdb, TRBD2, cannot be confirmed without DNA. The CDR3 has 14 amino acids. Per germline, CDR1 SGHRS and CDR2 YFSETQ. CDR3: CASSGTSGKDTQYF.

The chain's CDR3 is CSACRDRETDTQYF. V usage is TRBV20-1 and J usage is TRBJ2-3; TCRdb returns TRBD1, unconfirmable since there is no DNA. Germline V gene data show CDR1 as DFQATT and CDR2 as SNEGSKA (reference sequence). This CDR3 comprises 14 residues.

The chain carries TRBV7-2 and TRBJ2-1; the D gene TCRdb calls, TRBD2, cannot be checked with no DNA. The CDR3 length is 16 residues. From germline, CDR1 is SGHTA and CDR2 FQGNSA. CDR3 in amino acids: CASSSTAGGRYNEQFF. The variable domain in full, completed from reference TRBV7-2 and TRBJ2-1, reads GAGVSQSPSNKVTEKGKDVELRCDPISGHTALYWYRQSLGQGLEFLIYFQGNSAPDKSGLPSDRFSAERTGGSVSTLTIQRTQQEDSAVYLCASSSTAGGRYNEQFFGPGTRLTVL.

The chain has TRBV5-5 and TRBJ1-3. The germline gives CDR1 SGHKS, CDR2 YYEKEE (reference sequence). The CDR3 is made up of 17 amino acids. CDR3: CASSLEGLLNSGNTIYF.

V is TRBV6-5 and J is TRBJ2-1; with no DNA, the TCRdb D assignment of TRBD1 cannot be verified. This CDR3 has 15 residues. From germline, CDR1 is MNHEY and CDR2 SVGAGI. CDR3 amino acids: CASSYSRTGNNEQFF.

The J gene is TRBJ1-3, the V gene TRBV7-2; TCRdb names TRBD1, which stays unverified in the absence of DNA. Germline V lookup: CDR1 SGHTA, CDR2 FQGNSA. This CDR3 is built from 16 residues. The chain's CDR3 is CASSLVGDPSGNTIYF.

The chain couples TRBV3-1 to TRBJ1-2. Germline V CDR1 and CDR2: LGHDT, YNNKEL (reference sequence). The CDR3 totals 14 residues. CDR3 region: CASSQDPVYYGYTF.

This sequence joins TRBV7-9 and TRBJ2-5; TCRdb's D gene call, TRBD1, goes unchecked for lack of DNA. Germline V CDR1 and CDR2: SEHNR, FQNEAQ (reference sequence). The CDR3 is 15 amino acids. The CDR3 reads CASSLAGDGGETQYF.

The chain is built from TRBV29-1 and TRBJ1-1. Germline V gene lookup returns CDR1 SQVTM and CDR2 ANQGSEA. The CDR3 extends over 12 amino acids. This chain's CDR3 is CSVSWINTEAFF.

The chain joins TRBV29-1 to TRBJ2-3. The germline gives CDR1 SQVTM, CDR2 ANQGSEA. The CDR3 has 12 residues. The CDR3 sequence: CSVDVGTDTQYF.